This TCR beta chain is from a study of PD-L1 blockade in urothelial cancer. Study-level background: Once treatment had started, blood was analyzed at 3 weeks (second dose) and again at 6 weeks.

Clones were sequenced by immunoSEQ multiplex PCR, and TCRdb holds only the in-frame ones, with some missing. The sample holds about 95,000 clones, around nine tenths seen once. This clone was detected only a few times. In germline, CDR1 is SGHTA, CDR2 FQGNSA. V lost 5 bases and J lost 8, with 15 bases in between. This CDR3 region has 13 residues. The time point: pretreatment peripheral blood. This clonotype was sampled from a man between 60 and 75 years old with urothelial cancer. The gene calls are TRBV7-2 and TRBJ2-5; D might be TRBD1 (5 bases). The sample here was PBMCs, taken around atezolizumab (anti-PD-L1) treatment. This CDR3 reads CASSLLRAETQYF. DNA for the CDR3: TGTGCCAGCAGCCTCCTCAGGGCAGAAACCCAGTACTTC.